This TCR beta chain was recovered during a study of blood T cell repertoires in COVID-19. Study-level information: From T cells, B-cell-depleted T cells, or PBMCs came the material, which was cDNA or gDNA.

Produced via immunoSEQ multiplex PCR; TCRdb's table is partial and in-frame only. This table holds about 120,000 clones, roughly nine tenths found once. Germline V gene data show CDR1 as SGHTA and CDR2 as FQGNSA. V shed 4 bases and J 0 bases; nucleotides not matched to a gene: 7. The CDR3 is made up of 16 amino acids. This clonotype was obtained from a man in his 70s with active or convalescent COVID-19. This chain uses TRBV7-2 with TRBJ2-7; 9 bases are a match to TRBD2. The sample comprised peripheral blood. CDR3 nucleotide sequence: TGTGCCAGCAGCTCTGATAGCGGGAGTGTCTCCTACGAGCAGTACTTC. It encodes CASSSDSGSVSYEQYF.